This TCR beta chain comes out of a study of neurological immune-mediated disorders. Template-switch 5'RACE cDNA synthesis added a 10-nucleotide unique molecular identifier. One entry per CDR3 protein, called by TCRdb with MiXCR from the 5' RACE reads. The sample records approximately 20,000 distinct CDR3 sequences, 6% to 8% being singletons. Germline CDR1 reads SEHNR; CDR2 reads FQNEAQ (reference sequence). Trimming left V 5 bases short and J 8 bases short, with 15 bases between. The CDR3 spans 14 residues. At least ten counts were recorded for this clonotype. The source is a young woman with HTLV-1-associated myelopathy (HAM/TSP). Material for sequencing was CD8+ T cells from blood. V is TRBV7-9 and J is TRBJ1-4; possibly TRBD1 for D (5 bases). The CDR3 spells CASSPTVKNEKLFF. The CDR3, as DNA: TGTGCCAGCAGCCCGACAGTTAAAAACGAAAAACTGTTTTTT.